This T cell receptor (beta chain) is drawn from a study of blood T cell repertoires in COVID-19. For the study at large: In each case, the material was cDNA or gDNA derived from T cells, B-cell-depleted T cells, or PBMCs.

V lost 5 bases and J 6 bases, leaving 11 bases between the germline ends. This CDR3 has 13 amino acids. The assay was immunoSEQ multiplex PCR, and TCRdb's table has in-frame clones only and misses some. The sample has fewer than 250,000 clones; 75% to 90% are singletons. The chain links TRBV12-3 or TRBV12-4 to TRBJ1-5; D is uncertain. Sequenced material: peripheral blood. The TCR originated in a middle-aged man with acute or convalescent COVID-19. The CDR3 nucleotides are TGTGCCAGCAGTATAGGAGTGATTCAGCCCCAGCATTTT. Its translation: CASSIGVIQPQHF.